This T cell receptor (beta chain) was sequenced during a study of control samples from healthy donors and cancer patients. The CDR3 sequence is 12 residues long. The V end lost 0 bases, the J end lost 6 bases, and 6 bases lay between the germline ends. Germline lookup yields CDR1 SGHDT and CDR2 YYEEEE. Here immunoSEQ multiplex PCR was the method, and the copy in TCRdb shows in-frame clones only, minus some. Of more than 75,000 clones in the sample, approximately 84% are singletons; the top ten hold around 40%. The V gene is TRBV5-6, the J gene TRBJ2-5; the D is unclear. The clonotype was recovered from a man aged 65-85 years with lung cancer. The sequenced material came from PBMCs. The CDR3 sequence is CASSLGLQTQYF. For the CDR3, the DNA is TGTGCCAGCAGCTTGGGACTCCAGACCCAGTACTTC.